This TCR beta chain was identified in a study of OX40 agonist ivuxolimab in advanced cancers. Overall study results and limits: Antigen specificity was not determined for the expanded peripheral T cells.

The CDR3 runs 16 residues. The germline CDR1 and CDR2 sequences are PRHDT and FYEKMQ (reference sequence). V lost 5 bases and J lost 5; bases outside the gene matches: 11. Concerning this clone: Antigen: not known.

Some clones are missing from TCRdb's copy, which holds only in-frame ones; the method was immunoSEQ multiplex PCR. The data show more than 90,000 clones, about 80% seen once. The chain has TRBV13 and TRBJ1-5; TRBD1 agrees at 8 bases. This clonotype was obtained from an adult with an advanced solid tumor such as melanoma, head and neck, liver or kidney cancer. The sequenced sample was CD4+ or CD8+ T cells sorted from blood, obtained in a trial of the OX40 agonist ivuxolimab. The CDR3 region has the DNA TGTGCCAGCAGCCACTCCGGACAGGGTGGGTATCAGCCCCAGCATTTT. Its protein is CASSHSGQGGYQPQHF.